The 9 T cell receptor beta chains below come from one sample, sequenced in a study of cytomegalovirus exposure and HLA in healthy donors. In the PCR, 60 Vbeta and 13 Jbeta primers were used. Only in-frame clones appear in the TCRdb table, and some are missing; sequencing was by immunoSEQ multiplex PCR. The sample holds about 130,000 clones, roughly 85% seen once. Material for sequencing was PBMCs. The receptors originated from a man aged 40-49 years in good health and CMV-seropositive.

The chain couples TRBV27 to TRBJ2-5, with a possible D match to TRBD1 (6 bases). This CDR3 spans 14 amino acids. Trimming took off 4 bases at V and 5 bases at J, with 14 bases between the two ends. Germline CDR1 MNHEY, CDR2 SMNVEV (reference sequence). The DNA for the CDR3 is TGTGCCAGCAGTTCCCGGGACATATGGGAGACCCAGTACTTC. Translated, it gives CASSSRDIWETQYF.

This clone showed up just once. The rearrangement uses TRBV27 and TRBJ2-1; D might be TRBD2 (6 bases). V gave up 3 bases and J gave up 7 bases, with 13 bases separating them. Germline CDR1 is MNHEY and CDR2 is SMNVEV (reference sequence). The CDR3 is 14 residues long. The CDR3 sequence: CASSLAGIGNEQFF. The CDR3 DNA is TGTGCCAGCAGTTTGGCGGGAATTGGTAATGAGCAGTTCTTC.

This CDR3 reads CASSLTGGGNQPQHF. CDR3 coding DNA: TGTGCCAGCAGCCTCACAGGGGGCGGCAATCAGCCCCAGCATTTT. This chain joins TRBV5-5 and TRBJ1-5; 9 bases are shared with TRBD1. V lost 4 bases to trimming and J lost 2 bases; unmatched junction nucleotides: 4. Germline V CDR1 and CDR2: SGHKS, YYEKEE (reference sequence). There are 15 residues in the CDR3.

The rearrangement uses TRBV19 and TRBJ2-7, with 8 bases aligning to TRBD1. This CDR3 spans 14 amino acids. Germline values: CDR1 LNHDA, CDR2 SQIVND (reference sequence). J was trimmed by 0 bases and V by 6 bases; bases with no gene match: 4. The CDR3 spells CASSGQGFSYEQYF. CDR3 coding DNA: TGTGCCAGTAGCGGACAGGGCTTCTCCTACGAGCAGTACTTC.

This clone occurred a few times. This sequence joins TRBV10-2 and TRBJ2-7, with D hard to call. There are 13 residues in the CDR3. The V end was cut by 3 bases, the J end by 2 bases, with 8 bases between. Germline loops: CDR1 WSHSY, CDR2 SAAADI. The CDR3: CASSEFSTYEQYF. The CDR3 nucleotides are TGCGCCAGCAGTGAATTTAGTACCTACGAGCAGTACTTC.

This clone was found many times. This chain joins TRBV6-1 and TRBJ1-5; D is ambiguous. Germline CDR1 and CDR2: MNHNS and SASEGT. Trimming removed 3 bases from V and 3 bases from J, with 6 bases in between. The CDR3 contains 13 residues. The chain's CDR3 is CASSEQYNQPQHF. CDR3 in DNA: TGTGCCAGCAGTGAGCAGTACAATCAGCCCCAGCATTTT.

The CDR3 DNA reads TGTGCCAGCAGCGTATGGGGGGACTATGGCTACACCTTC. Amino acids: CASSVWGDYGYTF. This chain uses TRBV9 with TRBJ1-2, with D possibly matching TRBD1 (5 bases). Germline V gene data show CDR1 as SGDLS and CDR2 as YYNGEE. Trimming took 1 base from V and 3 from J, leaving 7 bases between them. CDR3 length equals 13 residues.

This clone showed up just once. The chain has TRBV15 and TRBJ2-7, with TRBD1 matching over 10 bases. The CDR3 sequence is 16 residues long. Germline loops: CDR1 LNHNV, CDR2 YYDKDF (reference sequence). J gave up 3 bases and V 3 bases, and 8 bases lay outside the gene matches. The CDR3 spells CATSRDLRTGGYEQYF. The CDR3, as DNA: TGTGCCACCAGCAGGGACTTAAGGACAGGGGGCTACGAGCAGTACTTC.

The chain is built from TRBV12-5 and TRBJ2-5; 9 nucleotides agree with TRBD1. The CDR3 contains 13 residues. The germline V gene has CDR1 LGHNT and CDR2 FRNRAP. V gave up 6 bases and J gave up 8 bases; unmatched junction bases: 7. The CDR3 region has the DNA TGTGCTAGTGGGCCCTCGGGACAGGGAACCCAGTACTTC. The encoded protein is CASGPSGQGTQYF.